One sample yielded the 25 T cell receptor beta chains listed below, sequenced in a study of identical twins. MiXCR was run by TCRdb on the 5' RACE reads, yielding one entry per CDR3 protein. Counted here are around 1.7 million distinct CDR3 sequences, about 30% occurring once; the ten biggest clones make up approximately 0.29%. The sample was cord blood. These receptors were taken from a newborn girl in good health.

This chain uses TRBV27 with TRBJ1-5; D remains unclear. The CDR3 has 10 residues. The germline CDR1 and CDR2 sequences are MNHEY and SMNVEV (reference sequence). V lost 9 bases, J lost 1 base, and 1 base lay in between. The CDR3 region has the DNA TGTGCCAGGAGCAATCAGCCCCAGCATTTT. Protein: CARSNQPQHF.

V and J are TRBV5-1 and TRBJ2-2, with a possible D match to TRBD1 (6 bases). V was cut by 3 bases and J by 0 bases, with 9 bases left in between. There are 15 residues in the CDR3. Germline V CDR1 and CDR2: SGHRS, YFSETQ. The CDR3 nucleotides read TGCGCCAGCAGCTCGTGGACAGCGAACACCGGGGAGCTGTTTTTT. It encodes CASSSWTANTGELFF.

In the case of this clonotype: Possible read error: a much larger clone is one base away. The chain is built from TRBV5-1 and TRBJ1-2, with 7 bases fitting TRBD1. CDR3 length: 13 amino acids. The germline V gene encodes CDR1 SGHRS and CDR2 YFSETQ. The CDR3 DNA sequence: TGCGCCGGCAGCACCGACAGGGACTATGGCTACACCTTC. The encoded protein is CAGSTDRDYGYTF.

The table lists this clonotype with a few counts. This chain uses TRBV2 with TRBJ2-4, with TRBD2 matching over 7 bases. CDR3 length: 14 residues. The germline gives CDR1 SNHLY, CDR2 FYNNEI. Trimming took 1 base from V and 3 from J; bases not matched to a gene: 0. For the CDR3, the DNA is TGTGCCAGCAGTGAAGGGACTAGCAAAAACATTCAGTACTTC. This codes for CASSEGTSKNIQYF. Full variable domain (remainder filled in from reference TRBV2 and TRBJ2-4): EPEVTQTPSHQVTQMGQEVILRCVPISNHLYFYWYRQILGQKVEFLVSFYNNEISEKSEIFDDQFSVERPDGSNFTLKIRSTKLEDSAMYFCASSEGTSKNIQYFGAGTRLSVL.

This clonotype showed up just a few times. V usage is TRBV6-1 and J usage is TRBJ2-1, with 7 bases fitting TRBD1. CDR3 length: 15 residues. Germline values: CDR1 MNHNS, CDR2 SASEGT. V was clipped by 8 bases and J by 4 bases; unmatched bases: 11. CDR3 sequence reads: CASFRTGLLYNEQFF. Here the CDR3 DNA reads TGTGCCAGCTTTCGGACAGGTCTGCTGTACAATGAGCAGTTCTTC.

CDR3 in amino acids: CASSTYTPTNEKLFF. CDR3 bases: TGTGCCAGCAGTACCTACACGCCAACTAATGAAAAACTGTTTTTT. The J gene is TRBJ1-4, the V gene TRBV27, with D unresolved. The V gene lost 5 bases and the J gene lost 0 bases, with 10 bases spanning the gap. The CDR3 is 15 residues long. Germline V lookup: CDR1 MNHEY, CDR2 SMNVEV (reference sequence).

J is TRBJ2-5 and V is TRBV15; TRBD1 matches 7 bases. Trimming cost V 6 bases and J 5 bases; bases outside gene matches: 6. Germline assignment: CDR1 LNHNV and CDR2 YYDKDF (reference sequence). This CDR3 comprises 13 residues. CDR3 in amino acids: CATRIGGRETQYF. The DNA of the CDR3 is TGTGCCACCAGGATAGGGGGCCGGGAGACCCAGTACTTC.

This clonotype came up once. This chain joins TRBV20-1 and TRBJ1-3; perhaps TRBD1 as D (5 bases). The CDR3 covers 13 residues. Trimming removed 5 bases from V and 0 bases from J, with 8 bases in between. Germline CDR1 and CDR2: DFQATT and SNEGSKA (reference sequence). The CDR3: CSAVDSSGNTIYF. CDR3 nucleotides: TGCAGTGCTGTAGACAGCTCTGGAAACACCATATATTTT.

Worth noting for this clonotype: A much larger clone differs from this one at a single base, so this may be a read error. The chain links TRBV3-1 to TRBJ2-1; weak D call: TRBD2 (6 bases). Germline loops: CDR1 LGHDT, CDR2 YNNKEL (reference sequence). V lost 3 bases and J 10 bases, leaving 7 bases between the germline ends. CDR3 length: 11 amino acids. CDR3 residues: CASSHAGEQFF. DNA of the CDR3: TGTGCCAGCAGCCACGCGGGAGAGCAGTTCTTC.

As regards this clonotype: A much larger clonotype is one base distant, so this may be a read error. This chain joins TRBV5-1 and TRBJ2-1; 9 bases are shared with TRBD2. V was clipped by 3 bases and J by 10 bases; unmatched bases: 5. CDR1 is SGHRS, CDR2 YFSETQ, per germline. The CDR3 is made up of 13 amino acids. This CDR3 reads CASSWTSAYEQFF. The CDR3 DNA sequence: TGCGCCAGCAGCTGGACTAGCGCCTACGAGCAGTTCTTC.

This clonotype was seen more than once but under ten times. The CDR3 reads CASSLRPPAGAYEQYF. CDR3 sequence (DNA): TGTGCCAGCAGCTTGCGTCCCCCCGCCGGCGCCTACGAGCAGTACTTC. J is TRBJ2-7 and V is TRBV5-8; D remains ambiguous. Trimming left V 1 base short and J 2 bases short, with 16 bases between. CDR3 length: 16 residues. Germline loops: CDR1 SGHTS, CDR2 YDEGEE.

CDR3 in DNA: TGTGCCAGCAGTGAAAAAGCGGGGGGGCTCTTGGAGGGGACCCAGTACTTC. Its protein is CASSEKAGGLLEGTQYF. This chain connects TRBV2 to TRBJ2-7, with 10 bases aligning to TRBD2. The assigned J gene may be wrong: the sequence end matches TRBJ2-5 better. The germline V gene has CDR1 SNHLY and CDR2 FYNNEI. The CDR3 length is 17 residues.

This clonotype turned up a few times. The V and J genes are TRBV10-3 and TRBJ1-5; D call uncertain. Per germline, CDR1 ENHRY and CDR2 SYGVKD. This CDR3 has 12 amino acids. V shed 3 bases and J shed 4 bases, with 4 bases lying between them. The CDR3 spells CAISDFNQPQHF. CDR3 DNA: TGTGCCATCAGTGACTTTAATCAGCCCCAGCATTTT.

This clonotype was picked up a small number of times. CDR3 amino acids: CATSDTQGYQETQYF. CDR3 nucleotides: TGTGCCACCAGTGACACACAGGGGTACCAAGAGACCCAGTACTTC. This rearrangement joins TRBV24-1 to TRBJ2-5; TRBD1 agrees at 7 bases. The CDR3 is 15 amino acids. Trimming cost V 4 bases and J 0 bases; bases outside gene matches: 4. Germline CDR1 is KGHDR and CDR2 is SFDVKD.

The chain uses TRBV4-2 and TRBJ2-5; possible D gene TRBD2, 6 bases. CDR1 and CDR2 from the germline V gene are LGHNA and YNFKEQ. The CDR3 covers 16 residues. Trimming stripped 2 bases from V and 11 bases from J, with 24 bases between. CDR3 region: CASSQSGVMAMIEQYF. CDR3 nucleotide sequence: TGTGCCAGCAGCCAATCGGGGGTTATGGCAATGATTGAGCAGTACTTC.

The chain recombines TRBV28 with TRBJ2-5; TRBD2 agrees at 10 bases. The CDR3 extends over 14 amino acids. J gave up 11 bases and V 7 bases, and 13 bases lay outside the gene matches. Germline assignment: CDR1 MDHEN and CDR2 SYDVKM. The CDR3 DNA is TGTGCCAGCATATTAGCGGGGGGCGGGGATGAGCAGTACTTC. It codes for CASILAGGGDEQYF.

CDR3 loop: CAWSVSVLSNQPQHF. In DNA form, the CDR3 reads TGTGCCTGGAGTGTATCCGTTTTAAGCAATCAGCCCCAGCATTTT. The chain links TRBV30 to TRBJ1-5; D is ambiguous. The V and J ends lost 0 bases and 1 base respectively, with 10 bases between them. CDR1 is GTSNPN, CDR2 SVGIG, per germline (reference sequence). CDR3 length equals 15 residues.

CDR3: CASRGFGRLNTEAFF. CDR3 bases: TGTGCCAGTAGAGGTTTTGGACGGCTGAACACTGAAGCTTTCTTT. V gene TRBV5-6 combines with J gene TRBJ1-1; D is unresolved. Trimming cost V 8 bases and J 0 bases, with 17 bases left between them. Germline values: CDR1 SGHDT, CDR2 YYEEEE. The CDR3 extends over 15 amino acids.

This clonotype was seen more than once but under ten times. The CDR3 loop reads CASSQSGSADTQYF. Here the CDR3 DNA reads TGTGCCAGCAGCCAGAGCGGGAGCGCAGATACGCAGTATTTT. The genes are TRBV4-2 and TRBJ2-3; 8 bases match TRBD2. With V trimmed by 3 bases and J by 4 bases, 3 bases remained unmatched. The germline V gene encodes CDR1 LGHNA and CDR2 YNFKEQ. CDR3 length: 14 amino acids.

In this sample, this clonotype turned up a few times. The chain employs TRBV20-1 and TRBJ1-2; D ambiguous. The length of the CDR3 is 11 residues. CDR1 is DFQATT, CDR2 SNEGSKA, per germline (reference sequence). Trimming removed 2 bases at V and 4 bases at J, with 5 bases between. The chain's CDR3 is CSARLTYGYTF. The CDR3, as DNA: TGCAGTGCTAGACTGACCTATGGCTACACCTTC.

Only a few counts were recorded for this clonotype. The CDR3 DNA reads TGTGCCAGCAGTTATTCACAGGGGGCCATTCAGTACTTC. Residues: CASSYSQGAIQYF. The V and J genes are TRBV28 and TRBJ2-4, with 9 bases fitting TRBD1. The trim removed 4 bases at V and 9 bases at J, leaving 4 bases unmatched. This CDR3 is 13 amino acids long. The germline V gene has CDR1 MDHEN and CDR2 SYDVKM.

The rearrangement joins TRBV4-1 to TRBJ2-1; D is possibly TRBD2 (6 bases). Germline CDR1 MGHRA, CDR2 YSYEKL. Trimming took 3 bases from V and 8 from J, leaving 23 bases between them. This CDR3 is 17 amino acids long. This chain's CDR3 is CASSQHPSGTLIDEQFF. Written as DNA, the CDR3 is TGCGCCAGCAGCCAGCATCCGTCTGGGACTCTCATCGATGAGCAGTTCTTC.

This clonotype was detected only a few times. V is TRBV12-3 or TRBV12-4 and J is TRBJ1-4; no clear D gene. This CDR3 region has 11 residues. Trimming removed 6 bases at V and 14 bases at J, with 13 bases between. CDR3 protein: CASSQGLLLFF. The DNA of the CDR3 is TGTGCCAGCAGCCAAGGGTTGCTGCTGTTTTTT.

The chain links TRBV2 to TRBJ2-1; 8 bases match TRBD1. Germline trimming cut 9 bases from V and 3 bases from J; bases unmatched to any gene: 4. CDR1 SNHLY and CDR2 FYNNEI come from the germline V gene. The CDR3 extends over 13 amino acids. The CDR3 sequence: CARQGAYYNEQFF. Written as DNA, the CDR3 is TGTGCCAGGCAGGGGGCCTACTACAATGAGCAGTTCTTC.

The genes are TRBV12-3 or TRBV12-4 and TRBJ2-3; 8 bases are a match to TRBD2. This CDR3 has 16 amino acids. Trimming cost V 6 bases and J 5 bases; bases outside gene matches: 13. The CDR3 bases are TGTGCCAGCAGCTCCCCAGGAGCGGGGGTAGAAGATACGCAGTATTTT. This codes for CASSSPGAGVEDTQYF.